This T cell receptor (beta chain) appears in the sequencing data of a study of control samples from healthy donors and cancer patients. Repertoires were generated with immunoSEQ multiplex PCR, while TCRdb's copy carries only in-frame clones and drops some. The sample yields approximately 190,000 clones, of which the top ten take up 2.2%. The CDR3 runs to 16 residues. The J segment lost 3 bases and the V segment lost 3 bases, leaving 6 bases of the junction unmatched. Per the germline V gene, CDR1 is ENHRY and CDR2 is SYGVKD. Input material: blood. The V gene is TRBV10-3, the J gene TRBJ2-3, with 10 bases that match TRBD1. The sequence derives from a woman aged 25 to 45 in good health. The CDR3 DNA reads TGTGCCATCAGTGACTCCCGGGACAGGGGAACAGATACGCAGTATTTT. This translates into CAISDSRDRGTDTQYF.